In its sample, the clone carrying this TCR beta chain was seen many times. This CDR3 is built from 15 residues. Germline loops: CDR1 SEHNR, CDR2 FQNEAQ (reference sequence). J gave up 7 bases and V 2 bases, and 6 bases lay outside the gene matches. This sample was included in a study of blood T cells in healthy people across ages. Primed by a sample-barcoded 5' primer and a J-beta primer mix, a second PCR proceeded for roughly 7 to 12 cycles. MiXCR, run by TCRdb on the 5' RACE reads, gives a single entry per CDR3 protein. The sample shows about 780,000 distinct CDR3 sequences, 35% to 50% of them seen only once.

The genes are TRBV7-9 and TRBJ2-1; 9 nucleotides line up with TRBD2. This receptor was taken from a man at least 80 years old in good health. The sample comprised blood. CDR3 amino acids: CASSLLGLATNEQFF. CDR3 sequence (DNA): TGTGCCAGCAGCTTATTGGGACTAGCTACTAATGAGCAGTTCTTC.